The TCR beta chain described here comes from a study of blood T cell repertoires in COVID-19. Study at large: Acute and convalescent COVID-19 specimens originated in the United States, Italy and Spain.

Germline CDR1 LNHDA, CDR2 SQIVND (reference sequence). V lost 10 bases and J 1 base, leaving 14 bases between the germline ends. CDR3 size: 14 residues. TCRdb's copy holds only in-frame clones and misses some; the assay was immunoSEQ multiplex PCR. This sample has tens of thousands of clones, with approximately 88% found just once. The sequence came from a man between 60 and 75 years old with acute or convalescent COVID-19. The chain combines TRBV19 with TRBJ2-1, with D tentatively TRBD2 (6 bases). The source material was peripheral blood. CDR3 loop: CATKEGLSYNEQFF. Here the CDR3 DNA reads TGTGCCACCAAGGAGGGCTTGTCCTACAATGAGCAGTTCTTC.